What follows are 10 T cell receptor beta chains derived from one specimen sequenced in a study of persistence of HIV-infected CD4 T cells (dated by TCRdb to about 2020). The label giving this sample's treatment or condition can be read as: suppressive antiretroviral therapy. A pool of overlapping 15-mer peptides from HIV-1 Gag, at around 1 ug per peptide per mL, was used to stimulate the cells. Memory CD4+ T cells that did not respond, being CD40L-negative, CD69-negative and CD45RO-high, were sorted as memory populations depleted of antigen-responding cells. TCRbeta repertoires were sequenced from genomic DNA with the immunoSEQ hsTCRB assay version 4 in survey mode. The immuneACCESS repertoire file appears here via TCRdb, limited to in-frame rearrangements. These files lack a portion of the clones; in checked studies, under half of the deficit traces to unresolved V genes, and the cause of the others is not known. The table for this sample lists about 64,000 clones; under 80% of them were counted only once. Roughly 1.8% of the sample goes to the ten largest clones.

No cognate antigen is known for these TCRs. The material sequenced was CD4+ T cells sorted from PBMCs after approximately 18-hour stimulation, taken from a patient who received antiretroviral therapy. The meaning of the sample's cell subset or site label: CD40L-CD69- CD45RO-high memory CD4 T cells not responding to Gag peptides. These receptors originate from an adult man with HIV who was CMV-seropositive.

The chain recombines TRBV28 with TRBJ2-7, with 9 bases identical to TRBD2. Germline values: CDR1 MDHEN, CDR2 SYDVKM. J lost 4 bases, V lost 8 bases, and 9 bases had no gene match. This CDR3 region has 14 residues. The CDR3 loop reads CASGQPGLAYEQYF. CDR3 bases: TGTGCCAGCGGACAACCGGGACTAGCTTACGAGCAGTACTTC.

This clone was detected only a few times. The CDR3 DNA sequence: TGTGCCAGCTCACTCGGACGGGAGAACACTGAAGCTTTCTTT. Translated, it gives CASSLGRENTEAFF. The V and J genes are TRBV18 and TRBJ1-1; unclear D gene. Germline CDR1 reads KGHSH; CDR2 reads LQKENI. The CDR3 loop spans 14 amino acids. V lost 4 bases and J 1 base, leaving 10 bases between the germline ends.

The chain couples TRBV6-5 to TRBJ1-6; 10 nucleotides agree with TRBD1. Per germline, CDR1 MNHEY and CDR2 SVGAGI. The CDR3 sequence is 13 residues long. V lost 8 bases to trimming and J lost 9 bases; unmatched junction nucleotides: 4. The chain's CDR3 is CASEGQGGSPLHF. In nucleotides, the CDR3 is TGTGCCAGCGAAGGACAGGGGGGTTCACCCCTCCACTTT.

The chain is built from TRBV19 and TRBJ2-1, with a weak D call TRBD2 (6 bases). Trimming pared 2 bases from V and 2 bases from J, leaving 10 bases between. The CDR3 is made up of 15 amino acids. Germline V gene sequence: CDR1 LNHDA, CDR2 SQIVND (reference sequence). CDR3 in DNA: TGTGCCAGTAGTATACGGTGGGGGGCCTACAATGAGCAGTTCTTC. The encoded protein is CASSIRWGAYNEQFF.

The rearrangement uses TRBV4-2 and TRBJ2-3; D not resolved. This CDR3 comprises 13 residues. Trimming left V 6 bases short and J 2 bases short, with 9 bases between. Germline V lookup: CDR1 LGHNA, CDR2 YNFKEQ. In DNA form, the CDR3 reads TGTGCCAGCAGGGGCGGAAACACAGATACGCAGTATTTT. Its translation is CASRGGNTDTQYF.

The J gene is TRBJ1-6, the V gene TRBV6-5; possible D gene TRBD1, 6 bases. Trimming removed 8 bases at V and 10 bases at J, with 18 bases between. This CDR3 comprises 14 residues. The germline CDR1 and CDR2 sequences are MNHEY and SVGAGI. DNA of the CDR3: TGTGCCAGCTTCCAGGGAGGGGGATCATCACCCCTCCACTTT. Encoded protein: CASFQGGGSSPLHF.

This clone was observed a few times. This chain links TRBV19 with TRBJ1-2, with D unclear. V dropped 2 bases and J dropped 0 bases, with 10 bases sitting between them. The CDR3 runs to 15 residues. The germline V gene has CDR1 LNHDA and CDR2 SQIVND (reference sequence). CDR3 DNA: TGTGCCAGTAGTATAAAGCCTTCCCCTAACTATGGCTACACCTTC. Its translation: CASSIKPSPNYGYTF. The whole variable domain, filled in from reference TRBV19 and TRBJ1-2, reads DGGITQSPKYLFRKEGQNVTLSCEQNLNHDAMYWYRQDPGQGLRLIYYSQIVNDFQKGDIAEGYSVSREKKESFPLTVTSAQKNPTAFYLCASSIKPSPNYGYTFGSGTRLTVV.

This clone showed up just a few times. The chain joins TRBV29-1 to TRBJ1-3; no firm D call. Germline CDR1 and CDR2: SQVTM and ANQGSEA. The CDR3 is 11 residues long. Trimming took off 7 bases at V and 4 bases at J, with 8 bases between the two ends. The CDR3 sequence: CSGSGGNTIYF. CDR3 nucleotide sequence: TGCAGCGGGTCTGGGGGAAACACCATATATTTT.

The rearrangement uses TRBV3-1 (or the pseudogene TRBV3-2) and TRBJ1-6, with 8 positions matching TRBD1. In germline, CDR1 is LGHDT, CDR2 YNNKEL (reference sequence). Trimming cost V 1 base and J 9 bases; bases outside gene matches: 2. The CDR3 sequence is 14 residues long. CDR3 loop: CASSQGQGSSPLHF. In DNA, the CDR3 is TGTGCCAGCAGCCAAGGACAGGGGAGTTCACCCCTCCACTTT.

The chain employs TRBV7-7 and TRBJ2-5, with 9 bases identical to TRBD1. Germline-derived CDR1 and CDR2 are SSHAT and FNYEAQ (reference sequence). The V segment lost 3 bases and the J segment 5 bases; nucleotides outside the gene matches: 7. The CDR3 is 15 amino acids. CDR3 protein: CASSLNRGRVETQYF. CDR3 coding DNA: TGTGCCAGCAGCTTGAACAGGGGGCGCGTGGAGACCCAGTACTTC.